Reported below is one TCR beta chain. Its matching antigen is unknown. This sample is drawn from a study of graft-versus-host responses after intestinal transplantation. Study as a whole: Every transplant recipient was induced with anti-thymocyte globulin, then maintained on tacrolimus and steroids for about 3 years. Overall study findings and caveats: Graft-donor T cell macrochimerism coincided with high graft-versus-host to host-versus-graft clonal ratios in allografts. There was an association between peak levels of circulating GvH clones and early post-transplant HvG declines.

There are 14 residues in the CDR3. V was trimmed by 2 bases and J by 6 bases, leaving 15 bases between them. From germline, CDR1 is SGDLS and CDR2 YYNGEE. Repertoires were generated with immunoSEQ multiplex PCR, while TCRdb's copy carries only in-frame clones and drops some. The sample comprises roughly 64,000 clones, 90% to 95% of which are singletons, and 1.7% rests with the top ten. The chain is built from TRBV9 and TRBJ2-7; D is possibly TRBD2 (6 bases). Here the sequenced sample was unstimulated CD8+ T cells sorted from spleen or lymph node cells, taken before transplant. The receptor's source is a human donor who was the organ donor for an intestinal transplant. CDR3 residues: CASSVKPAGGEQYF. The CDR3 bases are TGTGCCAGCAGCGTCAAACCAGCGGGCGGCGAGCAGTACTTC.